This T cell receptor (beta chain) was profiled in a study of CD8+ T cells in alopecia areata. Germline V gene lookup returns CDR1 ENHRY and CDR2 SYGVKD. The trim removed 6 bases at V and 3 bases at J, leaving 11 bases unmatched. This CDR3 comprises 16 residues. In this sample, this clone turned up a few times. Its matching antigen is unknown. Broader study findings: Patients shared TCRs less clearly than mice did, possibly for HLA-related reasons. Scalp clonality and expanded CD8+ clones among the top 100 fell significantly with tofacitinib.

Once RNA had been extracted, it was reverse transcribed into cDNA to act as the sequencing template. Some clones are missing from TCRdb's copy, which holds only in-frame ones; the method was immunoSEQ multiplex PCR. Of some 4,600 clones listed, 60% were seen once; the top ten hold around a tenth. Regarding treatment: oral pan-JAK inhibitor, 5-10 mg twice daily. Lesional scalp tissue (obtained by punch biopsy) and peripheral blood were collected from alopecia areata patients. V and J are TRBV10-3 and TRBJ2-5; 9 bases are a match to TRBD1. This sample comprised skin, obtained at roughly week 38, from a patient treated with tofacitinib. This receptor was obtained from a human donor with alopecia areata. Written as DNA, the CDR3 is TGTGCCATCAGCGGGAACAGGGGGCGAACAGAAGAGACCCAGTACTTC. It encodes CAISGNRGRTEETQYF.